The following is a T cell receptor beta chain sequence with its context. Its matching antigen is unknown. The sample is drawn from a study of cytomegalovirus exposure and HLA in healthy donors. The overall study: Roughly 180 million T cells yielded 100 million to 130 million unique TCR beta sequences, as an earlier analysis found. Study-level findings and limits: In a later analysis, TCR beta V- and J-gene trimming showed a link to a missense DCLRE1C variant. Prior analysis indicated that the majority of TCR beta V segments exhibited productivity approximately 87% or approximately 30% of the time. An observed cluster of highly shared sequence variants was recorded as a likely sequencing artifact.

PCR primers comprised 60 Vbeta and 13 Jbeta primers. Clones were sequenced by immunoSEQ multiplex PCR, and TCRdb holds only the in-frame ones, with some missing. The sample holds approximately 180,000 clones, 79% seen once. V was pared by 5 bases and J by 5 bases, with 9 bases between. In germline, CDR1 is SGHVS, CDR2 FQNEAQ. The CDR3 totals 12 residues. This receptor was obtained from a woman aged 50 to 65 in good health and CMV-seronegative. This chain joins TRBV7-8 and TRBJ1-2; possible D gene TRBD1, 5 bases. The material sequenced was PBMCs. The CDR3 DNA sequence: TGTGCCAGCAGCCCCCGGGGGTATGGCTACACCTTC. Translating gives CASSPRGYGYTF.